This T cell receptor beta chain emerged from a study of patients and donors after allogeneic stem cell transplantation (TCRdb year 2020). Library method: RT-PCR. These reads were obtained on a NextSeq 550. The public reads were run again by TCRdb, first through fastp at Q25 and then through MiXCR, and only productive beta chains were kept. Every CDR3 protein is listed once, alongside the most common genes and DNA of its rows. The sample table lists about 400,000 distinct CDR3 sequences, around 16% of them with a count of one. The top ten clonotypes cover less than 9.5% of the sample. Trimming leaves V shorter by 1 base and J shorter by 5 bases, with the junction holding 4 bases beyond the gene matches. From the cysteine through the phenylalanine, the CDR3 covers 15 amino acids. Of all the DNA, just the CDR3 is kept, 45 bases in frame from base 1. CDR1 and CDR2 are read off the germline V gene as LGHNA and YSLEER.

About this clonotype: There is no known antigen for this receptor. No clone much larger than this one lies a single base away; base qualities are absent.

This TCR derives from a human donor who was either an allogeneic HSCT recipient or a stem cell or donor lymphocyte infusion donor (not recorded which). It is not recorded whose cells these are; they may come from a transplant donor. The V gene is TRBV4-3 and the J gene is TRBJ2-3; 9 bases in the middle match TRBD1. The specimen sequenced was blood, either unsorted or a sorted T cell fraction (not recorded which). The encoded CDR3 is CASSQGTGGGDTQYF. The base sequence is TGCGCCAGCAGCCAAGGAACAGGGGGCGGAGATACGCAGTATTTT.